The 19 T cell receptor beta chains below come from one sample, sequenced in a study of patients and donors after allogeneic stem cell transplantation. A single record per CDR3 protein comes from TCRdb applying MiXCR to the RT-PCR reads. The sample has about a million distinct CDR3 sequences, more than 15% seen once; the top ten hold 5.5% to 6.5%. The sequencing sample was made of blood, either unsorted or a sorted T cell fraction (not recorded which). The receptors were gathered from a human donor who was either an allogeneic HSCT recipient or a stem cell or donor lymphocyte infusion donor (not recorded which). It is not recorded whose cells these are; they may come from a transplant donor.

The gene calls are TRBV9 and TRBJ2-5, with unresolved D. This CDR3 is built from 15 residues. Germline V gene sequence: CDR1 SGDLS, CDR2 YYNGEE. The V and J ends lost 0 bases and 4 bases respectively, with 13 bases between them. CDR3 protein: CASSVDPWRLETQYF. For the CDR3, the DNA is TGTGCCAGCAGCGTAGACCCATGGCGGTTAGAGACCCAGTACTTC.

This chain uses TRBV20-1 with TRBJ2-3; D is perhaps TRBD2 (6 bases). V lost 2 bases and J lost 3, with 12 bases in between. The CDR3 contains 14 residues. Germline assignment: CDR1 DFQATT and CDR2 SNEGSKA (reference sequence). Written as DNA, the CDR3 is TGCAGTGCTAGAAGGGTCCGGGGGACAGATACGCAGTATTTT. This encodes CSARRVRGTDTQYF.

V and J are TRBV5-1 and TRBJ1-1; TRBD1 aligns across 8 bases. CDR1 is SGHRS and CDR2 is YFSETQ in the germline V gene. This CDR3 has 16 residues. Trimming removed 4 bases from V and 2 bases from J; junction bases left unmatched: 10. CDR3 sequence (DNA): TGCGCCAGCAGCGGAAAGACAGGGGTGTATAACACTGAAGCTTTCTTT. Amino acids: CASSGKTGVYNTEAFF. Full variable domain (remainder filled in from reference TRBV5-1 and TRBJ1-1): KAGVTQTPRYLIKTRGQQVTLSCSPISGHRSVSWYQQTPGQGLQFLFEYFSETQRNKGNFPGRFSGRQFSNSRSEMNVSTLELGDSALYLCASSGKTGVYNTEAFFGQGTRLTVV.

V and J are TRBV12-3 or TRBV12-4 and TRBJ2-3; 9 nucleotides agree with TRBD2. The V gene end was trimmed by 5 bases and the J gene end by 6 bases; junction bases not matched to a gene: 12. The CDR3 runs 16 residues. The chain's CDR3 is CASSKLAGESPDTQYF. DNA of the CDR3: TGTGCCAGCAGTAAACTAGCGGGCGAGAGCCCGGATACGCAGTATTTT.

V is TRBV4-2 and J is TRBJ1-3; 10 positions match TRBD1. The CDR3 contains 17 residues. The V gene end was trimmed by 2 bases and the J gene end by 1 base; junction bases not matched to a gene: 5. Germline CDR1 is LGHNA and CDR2 is YNFKEQ. The CDR3 protein is CASSQPGTGESGNTIYF. Written as DNA, the CDR3 is TGTGCCAGCAGCCAACCCGGGACAGGGGAATCTGGAAACACCATATATTTT.

V and J are TRBV20-1 and TRBJ2-3; D remains unclear. The CDR3 contains 12 residues. Trimming shortened V by 3 bases and J by 5 bases, and 9 bases separated the two germline ends. CDR1 is DFQATT and CDR2 is SNEGSKA in the germline V gene (reference sequence). CDR3 in amino acids: CSASLVEDTQYF. The CDR3 DNA reads as TGCAGTGCTAGTCTAGTTGAAGATACGCAGTATTTT.

This clonotype occurred a few times. V and J are TRBV29-1 and TRBJ2-5; TRBD2 agrees at 14 bases. CDR1 is SQVTM, CDR2 ANQGSEA, per germline. This CDR3 comprises 15 residues. Trimming cost V 4 bases and J 4 bases; bases outside gene matches: 5. The CDR3 here is CSVGTSGRPGETQYF. The CDR3 DNA reads as TGCAGCGTTGGGACTAGCGGGAGGCCAGGAGAGACCCAGTACTTC.

The rearrangement joins TRBV9 to TRBJ2-1, with 8 positions matching TRBD2. V lost 4 bases to trimming and J lost 4 bases; unmatched junction nucleotides: 7. This CDR3 comprises 15 residues. Looked up from germline, CDR1 is SGDLS and CDR2 is YYNGEE. CDR3 nucleotides: TGTGCCAGCAGCCCCCTCCAGCGGGGGTACAATGAGCAGTTCTTC. Residues: CASSPLQRGYNEQFF.

There are a few counts of this clonotype. This rearrangement joins TRBV19 to TRBJ2-7; the D call may be TRBD1 or TRBD2 (5 bases each). Germline V gene data show CDR1 as LNHDA and CDR2 as SQIVND (reference sequence). CDR3 length equals 15 residues. The V and J ends lost 3 bases and 2 bases respectively, with 14 bases between them. Written as DNA, the CDR3 is TGTGCCAGTAGTATTGGGGACGGTGCGACCTACGAGCAGTACTTC. Translating gives CASSIGDGATYEQYF.

In its sample, this clonotype was seen a few times. This chain connects TRBV30 to TRBJ1-1, with D possibly matching TRBD1 (6 bases). Germline-derived CDR1 and CDR2 are GTSNPN and SVGIG (reference sequence). The length of the CDR3 is 13 residues. Trimming removed 3 bases at V and 5 bases at J, with 13 bases between. The CDR3 reads CAWSTGRGTEAFF. CDR3 nucleotide sequence: TGTGCCTGGAGCACAGGGAGGGGAACTGAAGCTTTCTTT.

This clonotype has only a few counts. A junction end diverges from the germline sequence, so it may reflect a read error. The chain combines TRBV12-3 or TRBV12-4 with TRBJ1-4; D not certain. The CDR3 spans 13 residues. DNA for the CDR3: TGTGCCAGCAGCCGGAGAACTAAAGAAAAACTGTTTTTT. Its translation is CASSRRTKEKLFF.

This clonotype came up a few times. The genes are TRBV4-1 and TRBJ1-1, with 7 bases lining up with TRBD1. The CDR3 is made up of 14 amino acids. Germline loops: CDR1 MGHRA, CDR2 YSYEKL. J gave up 1 base and V 6 bases, and 5 bases lay outside the gene matches. The chain's CDR3 is CASRLTGTNTEAFF. CDR3 in DNA: TGCGCCAGCAGGCTGACAGGGACGAACACTGAAGCTTTCTTT.

The V gene is TRBV9, the J gene TRBJ1-4, with a weak D call TRBD1 (5 bases). Germline CDR1 SGDLS, CDR2 YYNGEE. This CDR3 is 15 amino acids long. V lost 4 bases and J lost 2, with 12 bases in between. CDR3 sequence (DNA): TGTGCCAGCAGCACATCAGGGTCGACTAATGAAAAACTGTTTTTT. Translated, it gives CASSTSGSTNEKLFF.

This clonotype was detected only a few times. This rearrangement joins TRBV12-3 or TRBV12-4 to TRBJ2-1; D might be TRBD2 (5 bases). CDR3 length: 14 amino acids. V lost 8 bases and J 0 bases, leaving 11 bases between the germline ends. As DNA, the CDR3 is TGTGCCAGCCGGTTGGCGGGCTCCTACAATGAGCAGTTCTTC. It specifies CASRLAGSYNEQFF.

The chain links TRBV7-2 to TRBJ1-1, with 7 bases fitting TRBD1. Germline CDR1 and CDR2: SGHTA and FQGNSA. The CDR3 is made up of 17 amino acids. V lost 3 bases to trimming and J lost 0 bases; unmatched junction nucleotides: 10. The CDR3 nucleotides are TGTGCCAGCAGCTTCTCCCGGGACAGCGTCATGAACACTGAAGCTTTCTTT. This translates into CASSFSRDSVMNTEAFF. Together with reference TRBV7-2 and TRBJ1-1, the CDR3 gives the full variable domain: GAGVSQSPSNKVTEKGKDVELRCDPISGHTALYWYRQSLGQGLEFLIYFQGNSAPDKSGLPSDRFSAERTGGSVSTLTIQRTQQEDSAVYLCASSFSRDSVMNTEAFFGQGTRLTVV.

The V and J genes are TRBV20-1 and TRBJ1-3, with a tentative D call TRBD1 (5 bases). Germline CDR1 reads DFQATT; CDR2 reads SNEGSKA (reference sequence). The V gene lost 5 bases and the J gene lost 7 bases, with 12 bases spanning the gap. This CDR3 has 12 amino acids. The CDR3 here is CSAVTEWNTIYF. In nucleotides, the CDR3 is TGCAGTGCTGTGACAGAGTGGAACACCATATATTTT.

CDR3 loop: CASRGGLAGYTGELFF. The CDR3 DNA is TGTGCCAGCAGGGGGGGACTAGCGGGGTACACCGGGGAGCTGTTTTTT. V is TRBV2 and J is TRBJ2-2; 13 bases align to TRBD2. This CDR3 spans 16 amino acids. After removal of 6 bases from V and 3 bases from J, the junction contained 4 bases not matched to a gene. The germline V gene has CDR1 SNHLY and CDR2 FYNNEI.

This clonotype was seen only a few times. V is TRBV7-8 and J is TRBJ1-1; unclear D gene. Germline values: CDR1 SGHVS, CDR2 FQNEAQ. With 5 bases removed from V and 1 base from J, the gap between germline ends came to 11 bases. The CDR3 is made up of 14 amino acids. CDR3 sequence: CASSRRTANTEAFF. The CDR3 DNA follows: TGTGCCAGCAGCCGACGGACGGCGAACACTGAAGCTTTCTTT.

This clonotype was observed a few times. The chain carries TRBV10-3 and TRBJ2-1; D remains ambiguous. Germline values: CDR1 ENHRY, CDR2 SYGVKD. The CDR3 has 11 amino acids. The V end lost 5 bases, the J end lost 8 bases, and 7 bases lay between the germline ends. The CDR3 coding sequence is TGTGCCATCAGTAGCTCGTATGAGCAGTTCTTC. Amino acid sequence: CAISSSYEQFF.